The 17 T cell receptor beta chains listed next were all sequenced from one sample in a study of blood T cell repertoires in COVID-19. Libraries were prepared by immunoSEQ multiplex PCR; TCRdb keeps only in-frame clonotypes and omits some of them. Here the sample spans fewer than 200,000 clones, roughly 81% being singletons. The sequencing input was peripheral blood. The receptors here all came from a man aged 40-49 years who had recovered from COVID-19.

This clone has a single count. The chain uses TRBV11-2 and TRBJ1-3, with TRBD1 as a possible D gene (6 bases). V dropped 3 bases and J dropped 4 bases, with 13 bases sitting between them. Germline CDR1 SGHAT, CDR2 FQNNGV. The CDR3 spans 15 residues. The CDR3 sequence: CASSLMGAGGNTIYF. DNA of the CDR3: TGTGCCAGCAGCTTGATGGGGGCTGGAGGAAACACCATATATTTT.

V usage is TRBV6-4 and J usage is TRBJ1-6; D might be TRBD1 (6 bases). There are 15 residues in the CDR3. Germline-derived CDR1 and CDR2 are MRHNA and SNTAGT. V was trimmed by 4 bases and J by 6 bases, leaving 13 bases between them. CDR3 sequence (DNA): TGTGCCAGCAGTGGGACGATGGACAGTAATTCACCCCTCCACTTT. Amino acids: CASSGTMDSNSPLHF.

CDR3 nucleotide sequence: TGTGCCAGCAGTTTATTCGAGGGGGAACACTCTGGCTACACCTTC. It codes for CASSLFEGEHSGYTF. The rearrangement joins TRBV28 to TRBJ1-2; a possible D gene is TRBD1 (6 bases). Trimming took off 1 base at V and 7 bases at J, with 16 bases between the two ends. The germline gives CDR1 MDHEN, CDR2 SYDVKM. The CDR3 is 15 residues long.

V and J are TRBV19 and TRBJ2-7; TRBD2 aligns across 7 bases. CDR1 LNHDA and CDR2 SQIVND come from the germline V gene (reference sequence). V shed 8 bases and J 5 bases; nucleotides not matched to a gene: 9. This CDR3 is built from 13 residues. The CDR3 bases are TGTGCCAGTCCCCGCGGGGGTGGGGACGAGCAGTACTTC. As protein: CASPRGGGDEQYF.

Regarding this clone: Other DNA sequences of this sample code for an identical CDR3. This CDR3 is CASSLGTSGRARGETQYF. DNA of the CDR3: TGTGCCAGCAGCTTGGGGACTAGCGGGAGGGCGCGGGGAGAGACCCAGTACTTC. This chain connects TRBV7-2 to TRBJ2-5, with TRBD2 identical over 16 bases. The CDR3 extends over 18 amino acids. Germline V lookup: CDR1 SGHTA, CDR2 FQGNSA. The junction had 8 bases not matched to a gene; V was cut back by 3 bases and J by 4 bases. Full variable domain (remainder filled in from reference TRBV7-2 and TRBJ2-5): GAGVSQSPSNKVTEKGKDVELRCDPISGHTALYWYRQSLGQGLEFLIYFQGNSAPDKSGLPSDRFSAERTGGSVSTLTIQRTQQEDSAVYLCASSLGTSGRARGETQYFGPGTRLLVL.

The chain joins TRBV10-3 to TRBJ2-3; D is unclear. Trimming stripped 0 bases from V and 0 bases from J, with 4 bases between. Germline V lookup: CDR1 ENHRY, CDR2 SYGVKD. The CDR3 extends over 14 amino acids. The CDR3: CAISESRSTDTQYF. The CDR3 nucleotides read TGTGCCATCAGTGAGTCGCGCAGCACAGATACGCAGTATTTT.

The rearrangement uses TRBV7-8 and TRBJ1-5; 9 positions agree with TRBD1. V gave up 4 bases and J gave up 3 bases; unmatched junction bases: 7. The CDR3 is 16 residues long. CDR1 is SGHVS, CDR2 FQNEAQ, per germline. The DNA of the CDR3 is TGTGCCAGCAGCTCCGGGACAGGGAGAAACAATCAGCCCCAGCATTTT. This codes for CASSSGTGRNNQPQHF. The complete variable domain, with remaining parts taken from reference TRBV7-8 and TRBJ1-5, reads GAGVSQSPRYKVAKRGQDVALRCDPISGHVSLFWYQQALGQGPEFLTYFQNEAQLDKSGLPSDRFFAERPEGSVSTLKIQRTQQEDSAVYLCASSSGTGRNNQPQHFGDGTRLSIL.

The chain has TRBV19 and TRBJ2-6, with a weak D call TRBD2 (6 bases). The CDR3 loop spans 17 amino acids. The V and J ends lost 10 bases and 0 bases respectively, with 19 bases between them. Germline V gene data show CDR1 as LNHDA and CDR2 as SQIVND (reference sequence). CDR3 coding DNA: TGTGCCACCGTGCACGGTACCGGGAGCTCTGGGGCCAACGTCCTGACTTTC. It translates to CATVHGTGSSGANVLTF.

This clone appeared once. V and J are TRBV11-1 and TRBJ1-1; D gene uncertain. CDR3 length: 12 amino acids. With 2 bases removed from V and 7 bases from J, the gap between germline ends came to 8 bases. Germline V gives CDR1 SGHAT, CDR2 FQDESV (reference sequence). Here the CDR3 reads CASSLRSGEAFF. The CDR3 DNA follows: TGTGCCAGCAGCTTAAGATCCGGTGAAGCTTTCTTT.

This sequence joins TRBV5-8 and TRBJ2-3; 7 positions agree with TRBD2. The germline V gene has CDR1 SGHTS and CDR2 YDEGEE. Germline trimming cut 4 bases from V and 1 base from J; bases unmatched to any gene: 6. The CDR3 runs to 15 residues. In DNA form, the CDR3 reads TGTGCCAGCAGCAAACGGGGGGTGGGCACAGATACGCAGTATTTT. Translated, it gives CASSKRGVGTDTQYF. Filled out from reference TRBV5-8 and TRBJ2-3, the complete variable domain reads EAGVTQSPTHLIKTRGQQATLRCSPISGHTSVYWYQQALGLGLQFLLWYDEGEERNRGNFPPRFSGRQFPNYSSELNVNALELEDSALYLCASSKRGVGTDTQYFGPGTRLTVL.

CDR3 residues: CATSSSRPATKNIQYF. The CDR3 DNA reads as TGTGCCACCAGCAGCTCCCGGCCAGCGACTAAAAACATTCAGTACTTC. The chain is built from TRBV15 and TRBJ2-4; unclear D gene. Looked up from germline, CDR1 is LNHNV and CDR2 is YYDKDF (reference sequence). This CDR3 region has 16 residues. Trimming shortened V by 3 bases and J by 4 bases, and 16 bases separated the two germline ends.

CDR3 nucleotides: TGTGCCAGCAGCCTGGGACTAGTCTTCCACAATGAGCAGTTCTTC. Translating gives CASSLGLVFHNEQFF. V is TRBV3-1 (or the pseudogene TRBV3-2) and J is TRBJ2-1; 8 bases match TRBD2. V lost 4 bases, J lost 5 bases, and 7 bases stayed unmatched. The CDR3 runs to 15 residues. CDR1 and CDR2 from the germline V gene are LGHDT and YNNKEL (reference sequence).

The CDR3 here is CASSLATPRRGETQYF. Written as DNA, the CDR3 is TGTGCCAGCAGCTTAGCGACCCCCCGGCGGGGGGAGACCCAGTACTTC. The V and J genes are TRBV7-9 and TRBJ2-5; 7 bases align to TRBD2. Losses at the gene ends were 0 bases for V and 5 bases for J; bases not matched to a gene: 9. Germline lookup yields CDR1 SEHNR and CDR2 FQNEAQ (reference sequence). The CDR3 totals 16 residues.

This clone has a handful of counts. This chain's CDR3 is CASSYVSSYEQYF. In DNA form, the CDR3 reads TGTGCCAGCAGTTACGTCAGCTCCTACGAGCAGTACTTC. The chain combines TRBV6-2 or TRBV6-3 with TRBJ2-7; D gene unclear. The CDR3 runs to 13 residues. Germline CDR1 reads MNHEY; CDR2 reads SVGEGT. V lost 2 bases and J 0 bases, leaving 5 bases between the germline ends.

The chain has TRBV5-8 and TRBJ2-7; 7 nucleotides align to TRBD1. CDR1 and CDR2 (germline): SGHTS, YDEGEE. The length of the CDR3 is 15 residues. With 1 base clipped from V and 1 base from J, the junction kept 5 bases outside the gene matches. The CDR3 DNA reads TGTGCCAGCAGCTTGTTCTCGGGACAGTCCTACGAGCAGTACTTC. Translating it yields CASSLFSGQSYEQYF.

The rearrangement uses TRBV7-2 and TRBJ1-1, with D hard to call. Germline CDR1 SGHTA, CDR2 FQGNSA. The length of the CDR3 is 13 residues. V lost 5 bases and J 4 bases, leaving 11 bases between the germline ends. DNA for the CDR3: TGTGCCAGCAGCCCGCGAGTGATCACTGAAGCTTTCTTT. As protein: CASSPRVITEAFF. The complete variable domain, with remaining parts taken from reference TRBV7-2 and TRBJ1-1, reads GAGVSQSPSNKVTEKGKDVELRCDPISGHTALYWYRQSLGQGLEFLIYFQGNSAPDKSGLPSDRFSAERTGGSVSTLTIQRTQQEDSAVYLCASSPRVITEAFFGQGTRLTVV.

J is TRBJ1-5 and V is TRBV6-6, with 8 bases that match TRBD1. The V and J ends lost 5 bases and 6 bases, in that order; junction bases with no gene match: 6. Per the germline V gene, CDR1 is MNHNY and CDR2 is SVGAGI (reference sequence). The CDR3 has 14 amino acids. For the CDR3, the DNA is TGTGCCAGCAGTGCCGGACAGGGTTTTCAGCCCCAGCATTTT. Protein sequence: CASSAGQGFQPQHF.